These 25 T cell receptor beta chains were all obtained from the same sample, sequenced in a study of T cells in Graves' hyperthyroidism and ophthalmopathy. Amplification yielded TCR beta CDR3 regions, with RNA transcripts as the source. The TCR CDR3 was amplified in a first-round RT-PCR using the HTBI primer set. One entry per CDR3 protein, called by TCRdb with MiXCR from the multiplex PCR reads. The sample has roughly 500,000 distinct CDR3 sequences, over 35% seen once. Sequenced sample: peripheral blood or thyroid tissue (not recorded which). These receptors were obtained from an adult woman with Graves' disease, either hyperthyroidism or ophthalmopathy (not recorded which).

Concerning this clonotype itself: An end of the junction does not agree with germline; a read error may underlie this. The rearrangement joins TRBV28 to TRBJ2-5, with TRBD1 matching 11 bases. CDR1 MDHEN and CDR2 SYDVKM come from the germline V gene. This CDR3 contains 16 residues. CDR3 sequence: CASSLGGQGGQEAQYF. DNA of the CDR3: TGTGCCAGCAGTTTGGGGGGACAGGGGGGCCAAGAGGCCCAGTACTTC.

The chain combines TRBV20-1 with TRBJ2-5; 7 bases align to TRBD2. This CDR3 spans 17 amino acids. Germline CDR1 and CDR2: DFQATT and SNEGSKA (reference sequence). Germline trimming cut 0 bases from V and 0 bases from J; bases unmatched to any gene: 10. The chain's CDR3 is CSAREGRASWDQETQYF. In DNA, the CDR3 is TGCAGTGCTAGAGAAGGGAGGGCCTCGTGGGACCAAGAGACCCAGTACTTC.

About this clonotype itself: At one of its ends the junction is not consistent with the germline gene, which may arise from a read error. The gene calls are TRBV6-5 and TRBJ1-5, with D perhaps TRBD1 (6 bases). CDR3 size: 13 residues. CDR1 is MNHEY, CDR2 SVGAGI, per germline. The CDR3 DNA reads TGTGCCATCAGTACAGGGAGCACTCAGCCCCAGCATTTT. This encodes CAISTGSTQPQHF.

The V gene is TRBV6-5, the J gene TRBJ1-1; 9 positions agree with TRBD1. The CDR3 has 16 amino acids. J lost 1 base, V lost 4 bases, and 7 bases had no gene match. CDR1 MNHEY and CDR2 SVGAGI come from the germline V gene. CDR3 residues: CASSLEQGARNTEAFF. CDR3 coding DNA: TGTGCCAGCAGTTTAGAACAGGGGGCGCGGAACACTGAAGCTTTCTTT.

This chain connects TRBV10-3 to TRBJ2-5; either TRBD1 or TRBD2 may fit D (5 bases each). The germline V and J ends were trimmed by 3 bases and 1 base, with 9 bases remaining between them. The CDR3 sequence is 14 residues long. CDR1 and CDR2 (germline): ENHRY, SYGVKD. The CDR3 DNA reads as TGTGCCATCAGTGAAGCCGGGACCCAAGAGACCCAGTACTTC. This translates into CAISEAGTQETQYF.

This clonotype appeared a single time. This sequence joins TRBV6-5 and TRBJ2-5; TRBD2 matches 14 bases. The junction had 6 bases not matched to a gene; V was cut back by 4 bases and J by 5 bases. CDR1 and CDR2 from the germline V gene are MNHEY and SVGAGI. There are 16 residues in the CDR3. Here the CDR3 reads CASSLPWTSGRETQYF. The CDR3 nucleotides read TGTGCCAGCAGTTTACCCTGGACTAGCGGGAGGGAGACCCAGTACTTC.

The rearrangement uses TRBV20-1 and TRBJ2-6; 11 nucleotides align to TRBD2. V trimming: 5 bases; J trimming: 0 bases; junction bases outside the gene matches: 6. This CDR3 spans 17 amino acids. Germline V gene data show CDR1 as DFQATT and CDR2 as SNEGSKA (reference sequence). The CDR3 is CSAYRLAGSSGANVLTF. CDR3 sequence (DNA): TGCAGTGCTTATCGACTAGCGGGGTCCTCTGGGGCCAACGTCCTGACTTTC.

The chain employs TRBV2 and TRBJ1-2; a possible D gene is TRBD1 (5 bases). The CDR3 spans 10 residues. Trimming shortened V by 8 bases and J by 12 bases, and 13 bases separated the two germline ends. The germline CDR1 and CDR2 sequences are SNHLY and FYNNEI. This CDR3 reads CASRGLAHTF. In DNA, the CDR3 is TGTGCCAGCCGGGGACTAGCGCACACCTTC.

The CDR3 is CASNQGQHNQPQHF. The CDR3 DNA reads TGTGCCAGCAACCAGGGACAGCACAATCAGCCCCAGCATTTT. The rearrangement links TRBV6-1 to TRBJ1-5; 7 bases align to TRBD1. This CDR3 region has 14 residues. V dropped 7 bases and J dropped 3; count of bases not matched to a gene: 6. Per germline, CDR1 MNHNS and CDR2 SASEGT.

V is TRBV7-9 and J is TRBJ2-7; D gene unclear. Germline CDR1 SEHNR, CDR2 FQNEAQ (reference sequence). The CDR3 spans 14 residues. V shed 6 bases and J shed 2 bases, with 14 bases lying between them. The CDR3 nucleotides read TGTGCCAGCAGTTACTTGGCCGAGCCCTACGAGCAGTACTTC. As protein: CASSYLAEPYEQYF.

The chain joins TRBV11-2 to TRBJ1-3, with D possibly matching TRBD1 (6 bases). This CDR3 comprises 15 residues. V lost 6 bases to trimming and J lost 2 bases, with 14 bases between them. The germline CDR1 and CDR2 sequences are SGHAT and FQNNGV. In nucleotides, the CDR3 is TGTGCCAGCAGACATGCAGGGGAGGCTGGAAACACCATATATTTT. Its translation: CASRHAGEAGNTIYF.

The rearrangement uses TRBV25-1 and TRBJ1-1, with unresolved D. The CDR3 runs 14 residues. The germline V and J ends were trimmed by 6 bases and 0 bases, with 11 bases remaining between them. Germline CDR1 is MGHDK and CDR2 is SYGVNS. As DNA, the CDR3 is TGTGCCAGCAGCCCTATCACAATGAACACTGAAGCTTTCTTT. Its protein is CASSPITMNTEAFF.

The chain joins TRBV7-9 to TRBJ1-2; TRBD1 agrees at 9 bases. The CDR3 consists of 15 residues. Germline V lookup: CDR1 SEHNR, CDR2 FQNEAQ (reference sequence). V shed 5 bases, J shed 6 bases, and the junction held 10 bases outside the gene matches. Written as DNA, the CDR3 is TGTGCCAGCAGCCACCGGGACAGGGTTACTAATGGCTACACCTTC. This gives the protein CASSHRDRVTNGYTF.

Ten or more counts support this clonotype. The chain carries TRBV19 and TRBJ1-4, with TRBD1 as a possible D gene (6 bases). The length of the CDR3 is 16 residues. Germline V gene sequence: CDR1 LNHDA, CDR2 SQIVND (reference sequence). V was pared by 6 bases and J by 3 bases, with 17 bases between. Here the CDR3 reads CASSTRGRGANEKLFF. As DNA, the CDR3 is TGTGCCAGTAGCACCCGGGGCAGGGGTGCTAATGAAAAACTGTTTTTT.

As for this clonotype: One end of the junction fails to match germline, which may point to a read error. The V gene is TRBV19, the J gene TRBJ1-5; D may be TRBD1 (5 bases). This CDR3 has 13 residues. Germline lookup yields CDR1 LNHDA and CDR2 SQIVND (reference sequence). CDR3 nucleotides: TGTGCCAGTAGTAAAGAGGGGAATCAGCCCAAGCATTTT. Its translation is CASSKEGNQPKHF.

This clonotype was seen ten or more times. J is TRBJ2-5 and V is TRBV9; TRBD1 matches at 9 bases. From germline, CDR1 is SGDLS and CDR2 YYNGEE. Trimming removed 1 base from V and 3 bases from J; junction bases left unmatched: 4. The CDR3 spans 15 residues. DNA for the CDR3: TGTGCCAGCAGCGTAACTTGGACAGGGGAAGAGACCCAGTACTTC. Amino acid sequence: CASSVTWTGEETQYF.

The J gene is TRBJ1-4, the V gene TRBV2, with 7 bases identical to TRBD1. From germline, CDR1 is SNHLY and CDR2 FYNNEI. The CDR3 consists of 13 residues. With V trimmed by 4 bases and J by 8 bases, 4 bases remained unmatched. CDR3 residues: CASSAGTEEKLFF. CDR3 nucleotides: TGTGCCAGCAGTGCCGGGACAGAAGAAAAACTGTTTTTT.

The chain links TRBV6-1 to TRBJ1-5; TRBD1 might be the D (5 bases). V lost 3 bases to trimming and J lost 2 bases, with 14 bases between them. CDR3 length: 16 residues. The germline V gene encodes CDR1 MNHNS and CDR2 SASEGT. The CDR3 loop is CASSESLGVGNQPQHF. The CDR3 coding sequence is TGTGCCAGCAGTGAGTCTCTGGGGGTGGGCAATCAGCCCCAGCATTTT.

This clonotype was counted at least ten times. V usage is TRBV12-3 or TRBV12-4 and J usage is TRBJ1-4; D remains unclear. Trimming pared 4 bases from V and 10 bases from J, leaving 7 bases between. The CDR3 is 11 amino acids. Here the CDR3 DNA reads TGTGCCAGCAGTTCCGCAGGAAAACTGTTTTTT. As protein: CASSSAGKLFF.

This clonotype appeared once. This chain links TRBV25-1 with TRBJ2-2; D perhaps matches TRBD1 (7 bases). The CDR3 length is 17 residues. Trimming removed 4 bases at V and 4 bases at J, with 19 bases between. The germline V gene encodes CDR1 MGHDK and CDR2 SYGVNS. CDR3 nucleotide sequence: TGTGCCAGCAGTGGATCAGGGGGGAGGTCTCGCACCGGGGAGCTGTTTTTT. Translation gives CASSGSGGRSRTGELFF.

This clonotype has at least ten counts. The rearrangement links TRBV7-2 to TRBJ2-7; TRBD2 aligns across 8 bases. The germline gives CDR1 SGHTA, CDR2 FQGNSA. V was clipped by 4 bases and J by 2 bases; unmatched bases: 19. CDR3 size: 19 residues. The CDR3 DNA reads TGTGCCAGCAGCTGGCGGTCCTCGTTGCCGGGAGGGATAGCCTACGAGCAGTACTTC. As protein: CASSWRSSLPGGIAYEQYF.

This chain joins TRBV7-7 and TRBJ2-5; TRBD2 is a possible D gene (5 bases). Per germline, CDR1 SSHAT and CDR2 FNYEAQ (reference sequence). This CDR3 contains 12 residues. CDR3 in amino acids: CARGLRVETQYF. Here the CDR3 DNA reads TGTGCTAGAGGTCTGCGGGTGGAGACCCAGTACTTC.

In this sample, this clonotype turned up a few times. This chain connects TRBV29-1 to TRBJ1-1; the match to TRBD1 covers 7 bases. Germline V gene lookup returns CDR1 SQVTM and CDR2 ANQGSEA. The CDR3 runs to 12 residues. V dropped 4 bases and J dropped 6; count of bases not matched to a gene: 5. CDR3 amino acids: CSVGLTGAEAFF. The CDR3 nucleotides are TGCAGCGTTGGTCTCACAGGGGCTGAAGCTTTCTTT.

The chain carries TRBV10-3 and TRBJ2-2, with D uncertain. Germline V gives CDR1 ENHRY, CDR2 SYGVKD. The CDR3 sequence is 14 residues long. V was pared by 5 bases and J by 3 bases, with 10 bases between. CDR3 nucleotides: TGTGCCATCAGTTTAGGGTACGACACCGGGGAGCTGTTTTTT. This codes for CAISLGYDTGELFF.

With respect to this clonotype: This may come from a read error, since a much larger clone is one base off. J is TRBJ2-2 and V is TRBV11-2, with 8 bases fitting TRBD2. The CDR3 consists of 16 residues. The germline gives CDR1 SGHAT, CDR2 FQNNGV. The trim removed 8 bases at V and 5 bases at J, leaving 13 bases unmatched. CDR3 region: CASGSGGARRTGELFF. CDR3 in DNA: TGTGCCAGCGGCTCGGGGGGGGCCCGAAGGACCGGGGAGCTGTTTTTT.